The T cell receptor (beta chain) under discussion was sequenced for a study of blood T cell repertoires in COVID-19. Profiled with immunoSEQ multiplex PCR; TCRdb holds only in-frame clones, not every one. The table includes approximately 220,000 clones, 84% detected once. This CDR3 spans 12 amino acids. Between the trimmed V and J ends, which lost 3 bases and 5 bases, there was a span of 7 bases. Germline V CDR1 and CDR2: SEHNR, FQNEAQ (reference sequence). Among Cohort 3 donors, those recovered had two negative PCRs, clearance, or symptom resolution. This TCR was recovered from a middle-aged woman who had recovered from COVID-19. Sequencing used PBMCs or T cells enriched from blood (not recorded which). This sequence joins TRBV7-9 and TRBJ1-1; D remains unclear. DNA for the CDR3: TGTGCCAGCAGCTTGTCTGAGACTGAAGCTTTCTTT. Translation: CASSLSETEAFF.